This T cell receptor beta chain appears in the sequencing data of a study of shared clonotypes between healthy human individuals. Trimming took off 0 bases at V and 6 bases at J, with 12 bases between the two ends. The germline V gene has CDR1 SNHLY and CDR2 FYNNEI. The CDR3 loop spans 15 amino acids. Sorted-subset replicate PCR reactions contained roughly 200 ng DNA, corresponding to some 28,000 T cell genomes. Here immunoSEQ multiplex PCR was the method, and the copy in TCRdb shows in-frame clones only, minus some. The table records some 2.4 million clones, 80% to 95% of them present only once. The genes are TRBV2 and TRBJ1-5; maybe TRBD1 (5 bases). This clonotype originated in a man between 18 and 29 years old in good health. Some clones in this sample may be carry-over from other donors' samples. The sequencing sample was made of naive CD4+ T cells from PBMCs. Subset: CD45RA+ positively selected. The CDR3: CASSEAGPTSQPQHF. The DNA of the CDR3 is TGTGCCAGCAGTGAAGCGGGACCGACGAGTCAGCCCCAGCATTTT.